The clone carrying this T cell receptor beta chain was seen a single time. No antigen is known for it. This sample was included in a study of a mutant IDH1 vaccine in newly diagnosed glioma. This CDR3 contains 12 residues. The V gene end was trimmed by 6 bases and the J gene end by 10 bases; junction bases not matched to a gene: 7. CDR1 is MDHEN, CDR2 SYDVKM, per germline. The method was immunoSEQ multiplex PCR; TCRdb's version includes in-frame clones alone and lacks a portion of them. This table has about 64,000 clones, under 85% appearing once. As to time point: week 35, safety follow-up. It was 300 ug of mutant IDH1 20-mer peptide that made up each vaccine dose, given with topical imiquimod.

This sample comprised PBMCs, obtained from a glioma patient whose treatment included an IDH1 peptide vaccine. The chain uses TRBV28 and TRBJ2-7; TRBD1 agrees at 9 bases. This TCR came from a man in his fifties or sixties with glioma. CDR3 nucleotide sequence: TGTGCCAGCAGCCCACCGGGACAGGGACAGTACTTC. Translating gives CASSPPGQGQYF.